Listed here are 21 T cell receptor beta chains from one sample, sequenced in a study of shared clonotypes between healthy human individuals. Sequenced by immunoSEQ multiplex PCR; TCRdb stores in-frame clones only, minus some. The sample yields around 940,000 clones, over 75% seen once. Sequencing was performed on memory CD4+ T cells sorted from blood. Subset of the sample: CD45RA-negative fraction. The receptors here all came from a man younger than 35 in good health.

CDR3 residues: CATRGSNQPQHF. The CDR3 DNA reads TGTGCCACCAGGGGCTCCAATCAGCCCCAGCATTTT. The V gene is TRBV19, the J gene TRBJ1-5; tentative D call: TRBD1 (6 bases). Germline CDR1 and CDR2: LNHDA and SQIVND (reference sequence). V lost 10 bases, J lost 3 bases, and 10 bases lay in between. CDR3 length equals 12 residues.

The table lists this clone with a few counts. The chain is built from TRBV27 and TRBJ1-2; D is perhaps TRBD1 (6 bases). Germline assignment: CDR1 MNHEY and CDR2 SMNVEV (reference sequence). Trimming cost V 0 bases and J 0 bases, with 11 bases left between them. The CDR3 is made up of 16 amino acids. In DNA form, the CDR3 reads TGTGCCAGCAGTTTATCGGGGGCTATAGCTAACTATGGCTACACCTTC. Residues: CASSLSGAIANYGYTF.

This clone was recorded only once. The V and J genes are TRBV5-7 and TRBJ2-3, with D possibly being TRBD1 (6 bases). TRBV5-7 belongs to the ORF category, with a function that is uncertain. This CDR3 is built from 15 residues. Trimming took 4 bases from V and 2 from J, leaving 14 bases between them. The CDR3 bases are TGTGCCAGCAGCAGAAACAGGGTATCCACAGATACGCAGTATTTT. It codes for CASSRNRVSTDTQYF.

The chain recombines TRBV2 with TRBJ2-5; tentatively, D is TRBD2 (6 bases). The CDR3 covers 13 residues. The V gene's germline CDR1 is SNHLY and CDR2 FYNNEI. V was trimmed by 8 bases and J by 5 bases, leaving 15 bases between them. The DNA of the CDR3 is TGTGCCAGCGTCGCCGGGAGAGTGGAGACCCAGTACTTC. Protein sequence: CASVAGRVETQYF.

The chain links TRBV6-1 to TRBJ2-1; TRBD1 aligns across 10 bases. This CDR3 has 17 residues. J was trimmed by 0 bases and V by 4 bases; bases with no gene match: 6. Germline values: CDR1 MNHNS, CDR2 SASEGT. CDR3 loop: CASSVSWTGGSYNEQFF. DNA of the CDR3: TGTGCCAGCAGTGTAAGTTGGACAGGGGGCTCCTACAATGAGCAGTTCTTC.

The chain joins TRBV2 to TRBJ1-1; D gene ambiguous. In germline, CDR1 is SNHLY, CDR2 FYNNEI. The CDR3 is 11 residues long. Trimming took off 5 bases at V and 6 bases at J, with 7 bases between the two ends. CDR3 nucleotide sequence: TGTGCCAGCAGTAGAGTGGCTGAAGCTTTCTTT. It translates to CASSRVAEAFF. The whole variable domain, filled in from reference TRBV2 and TRBJ1-1, reads EPEVTQTPSHQVTQMGQEVILRCVPISNHLYFYWYRQILGQKVEFLVSFYNNEISEKSEIFDDQFSVERPDGSNFTLKIRSTKLEDSAMYFCASSRVAEAFFGQGTRLTVV.

In the case of this clone: One base away lies a much larger clone, so this may be a sequencing read error. The sample holds other DNA sequences that translate to the same CDR3. The chain is built from TRBV5-1 and TRBJ2-2; possible D gene TRBD1, 5 bases. The CDR3 loop spans 14 amino acids. The ends were cut back, 1 base at V and 1 base at J, with 5 bases in the middle. The germline gives CDR1 SGHRS, CDR2 YFSETQ. The DNA of the CDR3 is TGCGCCAGCAGCTTGCAGGGGAACACCGGGGAGCTGTTTTTT. Residues: CASSLQGNTGELFF. Combining the CDR3 with reference TRBV5-1 and TRBJ2-2 gives the whole variable domain KAGVTQTPRYLIKTRGQQVTLSCSPISGHRSVSWYQQTPGQGLQFLFEYFSETQRNKGNFPGRFSGRQFSNSRSEMNVSTLELGDSALYLCASSLQGNTGELFFGEGSRLTVL.

A word on this clone: Other nucleotide sequences from this sample produce the same CDR3. J is TRBJ2-3 and V is TRBV6-5; D not resolved. From germline, CDR1 is MNHEY and CDR2 SVGAGI. CDR3 size: 11 residues. V was trimmed by 2 bases and J by 7 bases, leaving 4 bases between them. CDR3 loop: CASSYLNTQYF. The CDR3 nucleotides are TGTGCCAGCAGTTACCTAAATACGCAGTATTTT.

In regard to this clone: The same CDR3 also results from other DNA sequences found in this sample. The DNA for the CDR3 is TGTGCCAGCAGTATTAGCAATCAGCCCCAGCATTTT. Its translation: CASSISNQPQHF. The rearrangement links TRBV7-2 to TRBJ1-5; D gene ambiguous. Germline loops: CDR1 SGHTA, CDR2 FQGNSA. The ends were cut back, 6 bases at V and 0 bases at J, with 3 bases in the middle. The CDR3 has 12 amino acids.

In this sample, this clone turned up a few times. The chain combines TRBV15 with TRBJ2-1; D gene uncertain. V was shortened by 11 bases and J by 5 bases, with 16 bases between the two germline ends. The germline V gene has CDR1 LNHNV and CDR2 YYDKDF (reference sequence). The CDR3 covers 13 residues. The CDR3, as DNA: TGTGCCGCGTCGTATAGGGCCAACAATGAGCAGTTCTTC. This sequence encodes CAASYRANNEQFF.

This sequence joins TRBV19 and TRBJ1-4, with D unclear. The V end lost 5 bases, the J end lost 8 bases, and 12 bases lay between the germline ends. Germline CDR1 reads LNHDA; CDR2 reads SQIVND (reference sequence). The CDR3 has 13 residues. CDR3 protein: CASSFGVREKLFF. CDR3 nucleotide sequence: TGTGCCAGTAGTTTCGGGGTACGGGAAAAACTGTTTTTT.

Points on this clone: Additional DNA sequences in this sample encode the identical CDR3. V usage is TRBV7-9 and J usage is TRBJ2-7; D might be TRBD2 (5 bases). With 5 bases removed from V and 2 bases from J, the gap between germline ends came to 7 bases. The CDR3 covers 12 residues. The germline V gene has CDR1 SEHNR and CDR2 FQNEAQ (reference sequence). The CDR3 spells CASSLGAYEQYF. CDR3 bases: TGTGCCAGCAGCCTCGGGGCCTACGAGCAGTACTTC.

J is TRBJ1-6 and V is TRBV18; 10 bases match TRBD1. The CDR3 is 16 residues long. The J segment lost 10 bases and the V segment lost 2 bases, leaving 8 bases of the junction unmatched. Germline V gene data show CDR1 as KGHSH and CDR2 as LQKENI. Here the CDR3 DNA reads TGTGCCAGCTCACCAAATCGGGACAGGGGAAAATCACCCCTCCACTTT. As protein: CASSPNRDRGKSPLHF.

The chain uses TRBV27 and TRBJ1-6; 12 positions match TRBD1. Germline values: CDR1 MNHEY, CDR2 SMNVEV (reference sequence). The CDR3 length is 15 residues. The junction had 6 bases not matched to a gene; V was cut back by 6 bases and J by 9 bases. CDR3 nucleotide sequence: TGTGCCAGCAGCCCAGGGACAGGGGGCGGTTCACCCCTCCACTTT. This gives the protein CASSPGTGGGSPLHF.

This clone was observed a few times. V usage is TRBV2 and J usage is TRBJ1-5, with D unclear. The CDR3 has 11 residues. Per germline, CDR1 SNHLY and CDR2 FYNNEI. The germline V and J ends were trimmed by 8 bases and 3 bases, with 5 bases remaining between them. The CDR3 nucleotides read TGTGCCAGCTCGTTCAATCAGCCCCAGCATTTT. This sequence encodes CASSFNQPQHF.

This clone was counted a single time. V is TRBV29-1 and J is TRBJ1-2; no clear D. The CDR3 spans 11 residues. Germline V gene data show CDR1 as SQVTM and CDR2 as ANQGSEA. Trimming took off 4 bases at V and 8 bases at J, with 11 bases between the two ends. CDR3 DNA: TGCAGCGTTGGCTTAAGGGAGGGCTACACCTTC. Its protein product is CSVGLREGYTF.

The V call is TRBV6-6, the J call TRBJ1-2, with D perhaps matching TRBD1 (6 bases). CDR1 and CDR2 (germline): MNHNY, SVGAGI (reference sequence). Trimming removed 6 bases from V and 4 bases from J, with 9 bases in between. CDR3 length equals 12 residues. The CDR3 nucleotides are TGTGCCAGCAGCACACAGGGCTATGGCTACACCTTC. Amino acid sequence: CASSTQGYGYTF.

This clone is a singleton in its sample. J is TRBJ1-2 and V is TRBV19; 8 bases line up with TRBD1. The CDR3 totals 13 residues. The J segment lost 6 bases and the V segment lost 3 bases, leaving 3 bases of the junction unmatched. Germline CDR1 is LNHDA and CDR2 is SQIVND (reference sequence). In nucleotides, the CDR3 is TGTGCCAGTAGTATCCAGGGGGCGGATGGCTACACCTTC. This gives the protein CASSIQGADGYTF. The full variable domain, rest sourced from reference TRBV19 and TRBJ1-2, is DGGITQSPKYLFRKEGQNVTLSCEQNLNHDAMYWYRQDPGQGLRLIYYSQIVNDFQKGDIAEGYSVSREKKESFPLTVTSAQKNPTAFYLCASSIQGADGYTFGSGTRLTVV.

The chain couples TRBV7-2 to TRBJ1-2; weak D call: TRBD1 (6 bases). V dropped 5 bases and J dropped 5 bases, with 15 bases sitting between them. The CDR3 is 14 residues long. Looked up from germline, CDR1 is SGHTA and CDR2 is FQGNSA. CDR3 sequence reads: CASSPRQVRYGYTF. The CDR3 DNA is TGTGCCAGCAGCCCTAGACAGGTTCGATATGGCTACACCTTC.

The rearrangement uses TRBV28 and TRBJ2-1; possibly TRBD1 or TRBD2 for D (6 bases each). The germline V gene has CDR1 MDHEN and CDR2 SYDVKM. Trimming removed 4 bases at V and 7 bases at J, with 17 bases between. The CDR3 has 15 residues. The CDR3 region is CASSYGPRGVNEQFF. The CDR3 nucleotides are TGTGCCAGCAGTTACGGACCTAGGGGGGTAAATGAGCAGTTCTTC.

The CDR3 DNA sequence: TGTGCCAGCAGCTTCAGGGGAGCGTACCAAGAGACCCAGTACTTC. Its protein is CASSFRGAYQETQYF. V gene TRBV5-6 combines with J gene TRBJ2-5; D possibly corresponds to TRBD1 (6 bases). V lost 2 bases to trimming and J lost 0 bases, with 11 bases between them. The CDR3 is 15 residues long. From germline, CDR1 is SGHDT and CDR2 YYEEEE.